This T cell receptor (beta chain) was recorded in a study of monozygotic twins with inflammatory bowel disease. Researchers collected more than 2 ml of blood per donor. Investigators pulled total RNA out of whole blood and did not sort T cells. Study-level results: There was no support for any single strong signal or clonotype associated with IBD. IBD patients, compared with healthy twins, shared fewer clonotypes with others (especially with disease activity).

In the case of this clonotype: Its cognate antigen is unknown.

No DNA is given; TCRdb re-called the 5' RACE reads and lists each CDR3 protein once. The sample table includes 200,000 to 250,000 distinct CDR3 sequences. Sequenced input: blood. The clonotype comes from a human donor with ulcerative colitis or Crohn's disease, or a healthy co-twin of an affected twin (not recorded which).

CDR3 sequence: CATSDTTVSGANVLTF. This chain uses TRBV24-1 with TRBJ2-6. Germline CDR1 and CDR2: KGHDR and SFDVKD. This CDR3 is built from 16 residues.